This T cell receptor (beta chain) is from a study of blood T cell repertoires in COVID-19 (dated by TCRdb to about 2020). Notes on the research overall: Collaborator samples came from the United States, Italy and Spain and covered acute and convalescent phases of COVID-19. The repertoires were released in a freely available public database meant as a resource for research on the immune response to SARS-CoV-2. The dataset comprised deeply sampled blood TCRbeta repertoires from subjects exposed to, actively infected with, or recovered from COVID-19. Sample metadata almost always included a de-identified subject ID, COVID-19 status, age in years and sex. The material from the prospective study consisted of cDNA or gDNA derived from T cells, B-cell-depleted T cells, or PBMCs. The samples were drawn from two sources: the first 160 participants of the ongoing ImmuneRACE study, and 1,000 to 1,500 subjects contributed by 6 global collaborators. Where HLA class I and class II types were available, the types were taken from metadata supplied by the sample provider, not from assay-based typing. Here is what the overall study found, with its caveats: Clinical and demographic metadata were provided uncurated, with the amount varying by source and participant.

TCRbeta CDR3 regions were amplified from genomic DNA by means of the immunoSEQ Assay, a bias-controlled multiplex PCR. In the authors' own workflow: Nucleated cell counts per sample were estimated from amplification of reference gene primers within the assay. Sequence reads were collapsed and filtered to measure the absolute abundance of every unique TCRbeta CDR3 rearrangement. For each sample, productive Simpson clonality was calculated by taking the square root of Simpson's diversity index across productive rearrangements. The immuneACCESS repertoire file appears here via TCRdb, limited to in-frame rearrangements. These files lack a portion of the clones; in checked studies, under half of the deficit traces to unresolved V genes, and the cause of the others is not known. That table is the source of V, J and clone size, and D and trimming were worked out from the DNA. Present in this sample are fewer than 300,000 clones, about nine tenths of which were seen just once. The leading ten clones occupy 0.95% to 1.3% of the sample.

From the cysteine up to the phenylalanine, the CDR3 has a length of 15 residues. Just the 45-base CDR3 DNA is kept, in frame starting at base 1. CDR1 and CDR2, per the germline V gene, are MGHRA and YSYEKL. The junction shows trimming of 1 base on V and 6 bases on J, plus 12 bases between the germline ends. This clone was seen just once. It has no known antigen specificity. No base qualities exist here, and no much larger clone lies one base off it. Enrolling through a virtual design, the prospective study's participants ranged in age from roughly 18 to 100 years and lived across roughly 23 United States geographic areas. In the prospective study, participants were assigned to cohorts based on the clinical history participants reported in a screening survey and a study questionnaire. For ImmuneRACE Cohort 3, a participant was defined as recovered based on two consecutive negative NP/OP PCR tests, clearance by a healthcare professional, or resolution of symptoms. Mobile phlebotomists in the prospective study collected whole blood, serum and a nasopharyngeal or oropharyngeal swab from every participant. Prospective study participants could optionally give additional blood draws and questionnaires over an approximately 2-month period. Before DNA extraction, prospective study blood samples were shipped either frozen or at room temperature.

The material sequenced was PBMCs or T cells enriched from blood (not recorded which). The sequence links TRBV4-1 to TRBJ1-4, with TRBD1 perhaps the D gene, on 5 matching bases. The sequence came from a woman aged 25 to 39 who had recovered from COVID-19. The CDR3 amino acid sequence is: CASSQVFREDEKLFF. The base sequence is TGCGCCAGCAGCCAAGTGTTCAGGGAAGATGAAAAACTGTTTTTT.